This T cell receptor beta chain stems from a study of blood T cells in healthy people across ages. The study's findings and limits: Naive CD4+ cell counts and diversity both ran higher in long-lived than in aged donors.

Comment on this clonotype: What it binds is unknown.

The CDR3 runs to 16 residues. CDR1 and CDR2 from the germline V gene are MNHEY and SVGAGI. V shed 4 bases and J shed 4 bases, with 17 bases lying between them. Through a sample-barcoded 5' primer and a J-beta primer mix, a second PCR was run for roughly 7 to 12 cycles. One entry per CDR3 protein, called by TCRdb with MiXCR from the 5' RACE reads. Of 550,000 to 800,000 distinct CDR3 sequences listed, around 21% are singletons. The rearrangement joins TRBV6-5 to TRBJ2-1; D perhaps matches TRBD2 (5 bases). Specimen: blood. The clonotype comes from a man aged 65 to 85 in good health. The CDR3 sequence: CASSSERRPPYNEQFF. The CDR3 bases are TGTGCCAGCAGTTCTGAGCGGAGACCCCCATACAATGAGCAGTTCTTC.